This T cell receptor beta chain came from a study of cytomegalovirus exposure and HLA in healthy donors. In the case of this clone: What it binds is not known.

Notes on the study in general: In a later analysis, V- and J-gene trimming of beta chains associated with a DCLRE1C missense variant, replicated independently. Presence/absence analysis assumed near-uniform sequencing depth across donors.

The germline V gene has CDR1 MNHNY and CDR2 SVGAGI (reference sequence). Trimming cost V 6 bases and J 3 bases, with 18 bases left between them. This CDR3 is built from 15 residues. Amplification used 60 Vbeta primers and 13 Jbeta primers. The assay was immunoSEQ multiplex PCR, and TCRdb's table has in-frame clones only and misses some. The table shows 120,000 to 150,000 clones, with about 75% occurring only once. The sequenced sample consisted of PBMCs. The TCR comes from a woman in her twenties or thirties in good health and CMV-seronegative. The chain is built from TRBV6-6 and TRBJ2-7; a possible D gene is TRBD1 (5 bases). In nucleotides, the CDR3 is TGTGCCAGCAGATATACCTCACAGGAACACTACGAGCAGTACTTC. Residues: CASRYTSQEHYEQYF.